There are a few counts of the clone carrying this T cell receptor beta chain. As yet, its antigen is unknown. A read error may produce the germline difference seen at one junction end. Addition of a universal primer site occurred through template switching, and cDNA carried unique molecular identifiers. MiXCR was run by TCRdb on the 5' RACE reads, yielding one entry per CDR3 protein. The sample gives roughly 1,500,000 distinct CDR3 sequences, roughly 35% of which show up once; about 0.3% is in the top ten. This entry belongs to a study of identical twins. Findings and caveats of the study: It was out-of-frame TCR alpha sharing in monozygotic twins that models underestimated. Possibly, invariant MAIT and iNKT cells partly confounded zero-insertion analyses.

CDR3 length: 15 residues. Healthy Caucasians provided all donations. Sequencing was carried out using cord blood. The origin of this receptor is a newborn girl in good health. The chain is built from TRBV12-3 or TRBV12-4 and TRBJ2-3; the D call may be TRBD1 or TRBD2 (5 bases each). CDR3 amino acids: CASSSRVRGVDTRYF. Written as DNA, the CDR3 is TGTGCCAGCAGTTCCAGGGTGAGGGGCGTAGATACGCGGTATTTT.